Shown below are 26 T cell receptor beta chains from a single sample sequenced in a study of a mutant IDH1 vaccine in newly diagnosed glioma. Time point noted: week 35, safety follow-up. In the vaccine, a single dose held 300 ug of the mutant IDH1 20-mer peptide, along with topical imiquimod. Sequenced by immunoSEQ multiplex PCR; TCRdb stores in-frame clones only, minus some. Counted here are more than 35,000 clones, approximately 80% occurring once; the ten biggest clones make up 4.5% to 6%. These receptors' antigens are unknown. The sequencing here drew on PBMCs, taken from a glioma patient whose treatment included an IDH1 peptide vaccine. These receptors were taken from a woman aged 40-49 years with glioma. Some clones in this sample may be carry-over from other donors' samples.

V usage is TRBV7-3 and J usage is TRBJ2-1, with 9 bases lining up with TRBD1. Germline lookup yields CDR1 SGHTA and CDR2 FQGTGA. Trimming cost V 5 bases and J 7 bases; bases outside gene matches: 9. The CDR3 has 15 residues. The CDR3 sequence is CASSPQGANSNEQFF. The CDR3 DNA follows: TGTGCCAGCAGCCCACAGGGGGCAAACTCGAATGAGCAGTTCTTC.

A single count supports this clone. V is TRBV19 and J is TRBJ2-2; tentative D call: TRBD2 (5 bases). There are 17 residues in the CDR3. CDR1 LNHDA and CDR2 SQIVND come from the germline V gene (reference sequence). The V and J ends lost 6 bases and 4 bases respectively, with 21 bases between them. The CDR3 region is CASSPSDRGLGTGELFF. CDR3 sequence (DNA): TGTGCCAGTAGCCCGAGCGATCGGGGTCTGGGCACCGGGGAGCTGTTTTTT.

J is TRBJ2-7 and V is TRBV6-1, with D uncertain. This CDR3 has 14 residues. Trimming left V 5 bases short and J 0 bases short, with 11 bases between. The germline V gene has CDR1 MNHNS and CDR2 SASEGT. This chain's CDR3 is CASSQGVSSYEQYF. As DNA, the CDR3 is TGTGCCAGCAGTCAAGGCGTGTCCTCCTACGAGCAGTACTTC.

The chain has TRBV18 and TRBJ1-5; 7 bases match TRBD1. Trimming cost V 4 bases and J 1 base; bases outside gene matches: 4. The CDR3 covers 15 residues. Looked up from germline, CDR1 is KGHSH and CDR2 is LQKENI. The CDR3 DNA reads as TGTGCCAGCTCACGCGAGGGGGCGAGCAATCAGCCCCAGCATTTT. The encoded protein is CASSREGASNQPQHF. The full variable domain, in which reference TRBV18 and TRBJ1-5 provide the parts outside the CDR3, is NAGVMQNPRHLVRRRGQEARLRCSPMKGHSHVYWYRQLPEEGLKFMVYLQKENIIDESGMPKERFSAEFPKEGPSILRIQQVVRGDSAAYFCASSREGASNQPQHFGDGTRLSIL.

This chain links TRBV28 with TRBJ2-7, with 10 bases aligning to TRBD1. The ends lost 4 bases at V and 6 bases at J; junction bases unmatched: 9. The CDR3 is made up of 15 amino acids. Per the germline V gene, CDR1 is MDHEN and CDR2 is SYDVKM. Here the CDR3 reads CASSSHGTGAREQYF. The CDR3 bases are TGTGCCAGCAGTTCCCACGGGACAGGGGCCCGCGAGCAGTACTTC.

V and J are TRBV6-6 and TRBJ2-7; a weak D match, TRBD1 (6 bases). This CDR3 has 12 amino acids. The V gene lost 7 bases and the J gene lost 3 bases, with 10 bases spanning the gap. Germline-derived CDR1 and CDR2 are MNHNY and SVGAGI (reference sequence). The CDR3 sequence is CASKGVGYEQYF. CDR3 sequence (DNA): TGTGCCAGCAAGGGGGTAGGCTACGAGCAGTACTTC.

Comments on this clone: One end of the junction fails to match germline, which may point to a read error. CDR3 sequence: CASSLGDTARF. The CDR3 DNA reads TGTGCCAGCAGCTTAGGGGACACTGCCAGATTT. The chain employs TRBV7-8 and TRBJ1-1; possibly TRBD1 for D (6 bases). Germline CDR1 reads SGHVS; CDR2 reads FQNEAQ. This CDR3 has 11 residues. Looking up the rest from reference TRBV7-8 and TRBJ1-1 gives the full variable domain: GAGVSQSPRYKVAKRGQDVALRCDPISGHVSLFWYQQALGQGPEFLTYFQNEAQLDKSGLPSDRFFAERPEGSVSTLKIQRTQQEDSAVYLCASSLGDTARFGQGTRLTVV.

CDR3 in amino acids: CASSLSIGSGHGYTF. As DNA, the CDR3 is TGTGCCAGCAGCTTATCTATCGGTAGTGGGCATGGCTACACCTTC. The chain links TRBV7-3 to TRBJ1-2, with D unclear. The length of the CDR3 is 15 residues. Germline loops: CDR1 SGHTA, CDR2 FQGTGA. The V and J ends lost 2 bases and 6 bases respectively, with 16 bases between them.

This chain uses TRBV15 with TRBJ1-5, with D possibly TRBD1 on 5 matching bases. From germline, CDR1 is LNHNV and CDR2 YYDKDF (reference sequence). The CDR3 runs to 16 residues. The germline V and J ends were trimmed by 0 bases and 6 bases, with 15 bases remaining between them. DNA for the CDR3: TGTGCCACCAGCAGAGATGAGAGGGGAGTGGGTCAGCCCCAGCATTTT. The encoded protein is CATSRDERGVGQPQHF.

The V and J genes are TRBV14 and TRBJ2-2; D is undetermined. The germline V gene encodes CDR1 SGHDN and CDR2 FVKESK. The CDR3 has 14 amino acids. V was clipped by 4 bases and J by 1 base, with 7 bases between them. The CDR3 DNA reads as TGTGCCAGCAGCCCCAGAAAGAACACCGGGGAGCTGTTTTTT. Its translation: CASSPRKNTGELFF.

The chain couples TRBV11-2 to TRBJ2-7; D may match TRBD1 or TRBD2 (5 bases each). Trimming pared 3 bases from V and 3 bases from J, leaving 9 bases between. The CDR3 length is 13 residues. Germline CDR1 is SGHAT and CDR2 is FQNNGV. The CDR3 is CASSLGRSYEQYF. CDR3 sequence (DNA): TGTGCCAGCAGCTTGGGACGGAGCTACGAGCAGTACTTC.

This clone was picked up a small number of times. The V gene is TRBV27, the J gene TRBJ1-6; a weak D match, TRBD1 (6 bases). The germline V gene encodes CDR1 MNHEY and CDR2 SMNVEV (reference sequence). V gave up 6 bases and J gave up 10 bases, with 16 bases separating them. The CDR3 totals 14 residues. CDR3 sequence: CASREEGVRSPLHF. The CDR3 coding sequence is TGTGCCAGCAGGGAAGAGGGGGTACGATCACCCCTCCACTTT.

This clone showed up just once. The chain uses TRBV11-3 and TRBJ2-5; the D call may be TRBD1 or TRBD2 (5 bases each). V was trimmed by 5 bases and J by 0 bases, leaving 19 bases between them. This CDR3 has 17 amino acids. Germline CDR1 is SGHNT and CDR2 is YENEEA. DNA of the CDR3: TGTGCCAGCAGCCCCGGGACGGCTGATGGGGACCAAGAGACCCAGTACTTC. Translated, it gives CASSPGTADGDQETQYF.

This clone has just one count. This chain uses TRBV14 with TRBJ2-1; the D is unclear. V gave up 4 bases and J gave up 3 bases, with 13 bases separating them. The CDR3 has 15 amino acids. The germline V gene has CDR1 SGHDN and CDR2 FVKESK. CDR3 amino acids: CASSLLTKGYNEQFF. The DNA for the CDR3 is TGTGCCAGCAGCCTCCTAACAAAGGGCTACAATGAGCAGTTCTTC.

The genes are TRBV10-3 and TRBJ2-1; TRBD1 matches at 7 bases. Per the germline V gene, CDR1 is ENHRY and CDR2 is SYGVKD. With V trimmed by 3 bases and J by 6 bases, 8 bases remained unmatched. This CDR3 is built from 15 residues. CDR3 residues: CAISDLTEGANEQFF. The DNA for the CDR3 is TGTGCCATCAGTGACCTAACCGAGGGGGCCAATGAGCAGTTCTTC.

The chain has TRBV6-5 and TRBJ1-2; 9 bases map to TRBD1. Germline lookup yields CDR1 MNHEY and CDR2 SVGAGI. This CDR3 has 14 amino acids. The ends lost 8 bases at V and 8 bases at J; junction bases unmatched: 12. CDR3 amino acids: CASRKGTGLLGYTF. CDR3 bases: TGTGCCAGCCGGAAGGGGACAGGGTTATTGGGCTACACCTTC.

The CDR3 spells CASSLSAGAKNIQYF. For the CDR3, the DNA is TGTGCCAGCAGCTTAAGTGCAGGGGCCAAAAACATTCAGTACTTC. This sequence joins TRBV7-3 and TRBJ2-4; a weak D match, TRBD1 (5 bases). CDR1 and CDR2 from the germline V gene are SGHTA and FQGTGA. Between the trimmed V and J ends, which lost 1 base and 1 base, there was a span of 8 bases. The CDR3 extends over 15 amino acids. The entire variable domain, with the rest obtained from reference TRBV7-3 and TRBJ2-4, is as follows: GAGVSQTPSNKVTEKGKYVELRCDPISGHTALYWYRQSLGQGPEFLIYFQGTGAADDSGLPNDRFFAVRPEGSVSTLKIQRTERGDSAVYLCASSLSAGAKNIQYFGAGTRLSVL.

The chain links TRBV2 to TRBJ2-7, with 10 bases fitting TRBD2. V shed 7 bases, J shed 5 bases, and the junction held 11 bases outside the gene matches. Germline loops: CDR1 SNHLY, CDR2 FYNNEI. The CDR3 is 15 residues long. The CDR3 protein is CASNERLAGVHEQYF. The DNA of the CDR3 is TGTGCCAGCAACGAGCGGCTAGCGGGAGTCCACGAGCAGTACTTC.

The rearrangement joins TRBV29-1 to TRBJ1-1; the match to TRBD1 covers 8 bases. Germline lookup yields CDR1 SQVTM and CDR2 ANQGSEA. Unmatched junction bases numbered 4, after V lost 6 bases and J lost 4 bases. The CDR3 consists of 12 residues. CDR3 nucleotides: TGCAGCGTAGCAGGGGGCGTCACTGAAGCTTTCTTT. Translated, it gives CSVAGGVTEAFF.

The chain employs TRBV4-2 and TRBJ1-2; possibly TRBD1 for D (5 bases). Germline values: CDR1 LGHNA, CDR2 YNFKEQ. The germline V and J ends were trimmed by 0 bases and 3 bases, with 14 bases remaining between them. CDR3 length: 16 amino acids. CDR3 sequence (DNA): TGTGCCAGCAGCCAAGAACGTAAGGGGTGGGACTATGGCTACACCTTC. This gives the protein CASSQERKGWDYGYTF.

The chain is built from TRBV14 and TRBJ2-1; no reliable D call. In germline, CDR1 is SGHDN, CDR2 FVKESK. Trimming shortened V by 5 bases and J by 7 bases, and 6 bases separated the two germline ends. The CDR3 covers 11 residues. The CDR3, as DNA: TGTGCCAGCAGCTCTTGGAATGAGCAGTTCTTC. It codes for CASSSWNEQFF.

V gene TRBV2 combines with J gene TRBJ1-3, with D perhaps TRBD1 (6 bases). The CDR3 length is 15 residues. With 2 bases removed from V and 2 bases from J, the gap between germline ends came to 10 bases. From germline, CDR1 is SNHLY and CDR2 FYNNEI. CDR3 region: CASSEQGTAGNTIYF. CDR3 bases: TGTGCCAGCAGTGAACAGGGGACGGCTGGAAACACCATATATTTT. The full variable domain, completed using reference TRBV2 and TRBJ1-3, is EPEVTQTPSHQVTQMGQEVILRCVPISNHLYFYWYRQILGQKVEFLVSFYNNEISEKSEIFDDQFSVERPDGSNFTLKIRSTKLEDSAMYFCASSEQGTAGNTIYFGEGSWLTVV.

The rearrangement joins TRBV28 to TRBJ1-4; possible D gene TRBD1, 5 bases. The germline V gene encodes CDR1 MDHEN and CDR2 SYDVKM. V lost 8 bases and J lost 6, with 13 bases in between. The CDR3 loop spans 13 amino acids. CDR3 nucleotides: TGTGCCAGCGGACGCGGGACGTATGAAAAACTGTTTTTT. Amino acids: CASGRGTYEKLFF. Looking up the rest from reference TRBV28 and TRBJ1-4 gives the full variable domain: DVKVTQSSRYLVKRTGEKVFLECVQDMDHENMFWYRQDPGLGLRLIYFSYDVKMKEKGDIPEGYSVSREKKERFSLILESASTNQTSMYLCASGRGTYEKLFFGSGTQLSVL.

The CDR3 DNA is TGTGCCAGCAGCTTGTATATCTCCACCATGAACACTGAAGCTTTCTTT. Its protein is CASSLYISTMNTEAFF. J is TRBJ1-1 and V is TRBV5-4; D is undetermined. Trimming took 1 base from V and 0 from J, leaving 13 bases between them. The CDR3 sequence is 16 residues long. Germline V gives CDR1 SGHNT, CDR2 YYREEE (reference sequence).

The CDR3 sequence is CASRGDRGEQYF. The CDR3 nucleotides are TGTGCCAGTCGTGGGGACAGGGGCGAGCAGTACTTC. The chain combines TRBV5-6 with TRBJ2-7; 10 bases are shared with TRBD1. The J segment lost 6 bases and the V segment lost 8 bases, leaving 5 bases of the junction unmatched. Looked up from germline, CDR1 is SGHDT and CDR2 is YYEEEE. The CDR3 sequence is 12 residues long.

The CDR3 DNA sequence: TGCAGCGTTGTTCCAGGGGGGAACACTGAAGCTTTCTTT. Its protein product is CSVVPGGNTEAFF. The chain combines TRBV29-1 with TRBJ1-1, with 7 nucleotides matching TRBD1. CDR1 SQVTM and CDR2 ANQGSEA come from the germline V gene. Unmatched junction bases numbered 3, after V lost 4 bases and J lost 1 base. CDR3 length equals 13 residues.